A selection of T cell receptor beta chains follows, all from one sample in a study of human T cells and chemical hapten exposure. TCRdb reanalysed the RACE reads using MiXCR and keeps one entry per CDR3 protein. The table records roughly 70,000 distinct CDR3 sequences, roughly 9.8% of them present only once. The starting material was whole blood, obtained in connection with sensitization to the hapten diphenylcyclopropenone (DPC). All receptors come from a woman in her 40s with alopecia areata. Some clones in this sample may be carry-over from other donors' samples. Both conserved end residues are part of each CDR3. A D gene is named only where the DNA matches it firmly. Only part of the rows carry a size: once, few, many, or a class if the clone is expanded.

D | J | size | V | CDR3 | DNA
- | TRBJ2-3 | few | TRBV29-1 | CSVEAVTQYF | TGCAGCGTTGAAGCCGTTACGCAGTATTTT
TRBD1 | TRBJ2-1 | - | TRBV20-1 | CSGGVSQGAGEQFF | TGCAGTGGAGGAGTATCGCAGGGGGCGGGTGAGCAGTTCTTC
- | TRBJ2-3 | - | TRBV4-2 | CASSQDRNLRTDTQYF | TGTGCCAGCAGCCAAGACCGGAACCTTCGCACAGATACGCAGTATTTT
TRBD2 | TRBJ2-1 | many | TRBV25-1 | CASSDTSGAGNEQFF | TGTGCCAGCAGTGATACTAGCGGGGCGGGGAATGAGCAGTTCTTC
TRBD1 | TRBJ1-2 | few | TRBV7-2 | CASSPGTGHFFGYTF | TGTGCCAGCAGCCCGGGGACAGGTCATTTCTTTGGCTACACCTTC
- | TRBJ1-5 | many | TRBV27 | CASSLTRSNQPQHF | TGTGCCAGCAGTTTAACCCGGAGCAATCAGCCCCAGCATTTT
TRBD1 | TRBJ2-3 | few | TRBV24-1 | CATSDYRGGDTQYF | TGTGCCACCAGTGACTACAGGGGTGGAGATACGCAGTATTTT
- | TRBJ2-5 | many | TRBV6-2/TRBV6-3 | CASRTRGSETQYF | TGTGCCAGCAGGACCCGGGGTTCCGAGACCCAGTACTTC
- | TRBJ2-7 | few | TRBV4-1 | CASSQEPGRPYEQYF | TGCGCCAGCAGCCAAGAGCCGGGCAGGCCCTACGAGCAGTACTTC
TRBD1 | TRBJ1-6 | many | TRBV20-1 | CSARVTGTARSPLHF | TGCAGTGCTAGAGTTACCGGGACAGCAAGGTCACCCCTCCACTTT
- | TRBJ2-1 | few | TRBV28 | CASSSLWVRSSYNEQFF | TGTGCCAGCAGTTCCCTGTGGGTCCGGAGCTCCTACAATGAGCAGTTCTTC
TRBD2 | TRBJ2-1 | few | TRBV7-6 | CASSLAQTSGGGNEQFF | TGTGCCAGCAGCTTAGCGCAAACTAGCGGGGGGGGCAATGAGCAGTTCTTC
- | TRBJ1-1 | many | TRBV12-3/TRBV12-4 | CASSFIQGTEAFF | TGTGCCAGCAGTTTTATTCAGGGGACTGAAGCTTTCTTT
- | TRBJ2-7 | few | TRBV7-2 | CASSLSTGTYEQYF | TGTGCCAGCAGCTTATCAACAGGCACCTACGAGCAGTACTTC
TRBD1 | TRBJ1-3 | many | TRBV7-8 | CASSSNRGLRNTIYF | TGTGCCAGCAGCTCAAACAGGGGGCTGCGGAACACCATATATTTT
TRBD2 | TRBJ2-3 | - | TRBV5-6 | CASSLERGGADTQYF | TGTGCCAGCAGCTTGGAGCGGGGGGGCGCAGATACGCAGTATTTT
- | TRBJ1-1 | many | TRBV6-2/TRBV6-3 | CASNRGNTEAFF | TGTGCCAGCAACCGGGGGAACACTGAAGCTTTCTTT
- | TRBJ1-2 | - | TRBV12-3/TRBV12-4 | CATGKGTNYGYTF | TGTGCCACCGGAAAGGGAACTAACTATGGCTACACCTTC
TRBD2 | TRBJ2-3 | many | TRBV9 | CASSPGGGPDTQYF | TGTGCCAGCAGCCCCGGGGGGGGGCCAGATACGCAGTATTTT
TRBD1 | TRBJ2-5 | few | TRBV28 | CASRLQGAKETQYF | TGTGCCAGTCGGTTACAGGGGGCGAAAGAGACCCAGTACTTC
- | TRBJ1-4 | many | TRBV7-9 | CASSALQGSNEKLFF | TGTGCCAGCAGCGCTCTACAGGGATCGAATGAAAAACTGTTTTTT
TRBD1 | TRBJ2-1 | few | TRBV12-3/TRBV12-4 | CASRLQGRDNEQFF | TGTGCCAGCCGATTACAGGGGCGCGACAATGAGCAGTTCTTC
- | TRBJ2-7 | - | TRBV18 | CASSPPFGHPGNEQYF | TGTGCCAGCTCACCACCGTTTGGACATCCGGGGAACGAGCAGTACTTC
- | TRBJ1-2 | many | TRBV12-3/TRBV12-4 | CASRQPNNYGYTF | TGTGCCAGCAGACAGCCTAATAACTATGGCTACACCTTC
TRBD1 | TRBJ1-5 | many | TRBV7-8 | CASSLDRGNQPQHF | TGTGCCAGCAGCTTAGACAGGGGGAATCAGCCCCAGCATTTT
- | TRBJ1-1 | many | TRBV5-6 | CASSFYRDLVTEAFF | TGTGCCAGCAGCTTTTACAGGGATTTAGTCACTGAAGCTTTCTTT
- | TRBJ1-1 | many | TRBV29-1 | CSVSNGNTEAFF | TGCAGCGTTTCAAACGGGAACACTGAAGCTTTCTTT
- | TRBJ2-7 | few | TRBV6-2/TRBV6-3 | CASRRTEGPYEQYF | TGTGCCAGCAGGCGGACAGAGGGACCCTACGAGCAGTACTTC
- | TRBJ2-3 | many | TRBV5-1 | CASSWGHDQFADTQYF | TGCGCCAGCAGCTGGGGACACGATCAATTCGCAGATACGCAGTATTTT
TRBD1 | TRBJ1-5 | many | TRBV6-6 | CASSKTDRVGQPQHF | TGTGCCAGCAGTAAGACGGACAGGGTTGGTCAGCCCCAGCATTTT
TRBD1 | TRBJ2-5 | many | TRBV6-2/TRBV6-3 | CASTGQGRQTQYF | TGTGCCAGCACCGGACAGGGGAGACAGACCCAGTACTTC
TRBD2 | TRBJ2-3 | many | TRBV7-2 | CASSLGDRAGGSDTQYF | TGTGCCAGCAGCCTAGGCGATCGGGCGGGGGGGTCCGATACGCAGTATTTT
- | TRBJ1-1 | few | TRBV29-1 | CSVSRQGSTEAFF | TGCAGCGTTAGTCGGCAGGGGAGCACTGAAGCTTTCTTT
- | TRBJ2-7 | many | TRBV2 | CASTGYEQYF | TGTGCCAGTACAGGGTACGAGCAGTACTTC
- | TRBJ2-7 | - | TRBV15 | CATSRERGPGYEQYF | TGTGCCACCAGCAGAGAACGGGGACCCGGCTACGAGCAGTACTTC
TRBD2 | TRBJ2-5 | many | TRBV6-6 | CASREGLAGPTQYF | TGTGCCAGCAGGGAGGGACTAGCGGGGCCGACCCAGTACTTC
TRBD1 | TRBJ1-2 | few | TRBV3-1 | CASSRSTGRSYGYTF | TGTGCCAGCAGCCGGTCGACAGGGAGAAGCTATGGCTACACCTTC
- | TRBJ2-3 | - | TRBV7-9 | CASSSFGGTQYF | TGTGCCAGCAGCTCGTTCGGGGGAACGCAGTATTTT
- | TRBJ2-7 | many | TRBV28 | CASSPSQRSREQYF | TGTGCCAGCAGCCCATCCCAGAGGAGTAGGGAGCAGTACTTC
TRBD2 | TRBJ2-6 | - | TRBV28 | CASSPPGGRANVLTF | TGTGCCAGCAGTCCCCCCGGGGGGAGGGCCAACGTCCTGACTTTC
- | TRBJ2-5 | many | TRBV6-2/TRBV6-3 | CASSYPFPIKTQYF | TGTGCCAGCAGTTACCCCTTTCCGATAAAGACCCAGTACTTC
- | TRBJ1-4 | many | TRBV10-3 | CAISGQPANEKLFF | TGTGCCATCAGTGGACAGCCCGCTAATGAAAAACTGTTTTTT